The T cell receptor (beta chain) described here comes from a study of T cell clones after liver transplantation. Overall study: Post-transplant blood was tracked for graft-donor-reactive T cell clones identified in a pre-transplant mixed lymphocyte reaction. Timepoints were pre-transplant, pre-withdrawal, and after withdrawal was completed or failed.

The CDR3 runs 14 residues. The V gene's germline CDR1 is MNHEY and CDR2 SVGAGI. Trimming left V 7 bases short and J 1 base short, with 13 bases between. Clones were sequenced by immunoSEQ multiplex PCR, and TCRdb holds only the in-frame ones, with some missing. The sample contains 55,000 to 75,000 clones, 70% of which appear only once. The sample consisted of CD4+ T cells from blood, taken at the approximately 16-month timepoint. This chain connects TRBV6-5 to TRBJ1-1, with D possibly TRBD1 on 5 matching bases. This receptor was obtained from a human patient who received a liver transplant. The graft donor may be the source of some T cells. The CDR3 loop is CASTLVQGNTEAFF. Written as DNA, the CDR3 is TGTGCCAGCACCTTAGTCCAGGGGAACACTGAAGCTTTCTTT.